Shown below are 14 T cell receptor beta chains from a single sample sequenced in a study of blood T cell repertoires in COVID-19. Here immunoSEQ multiplex PCR was the method, and the copy in TCRdb shows in-frame clones only, minus some. The sample has under 250,000 clones; around 80% are singletons. The sequenced sample consisted of peripheral blood. The receptors were gathered from a woman between 35 and 50 years old with acute or convalescent COVID-19.

This chain connects TRBV13 to TRBJ2-5; 13 bases align to TRBD2. Germline CDR1 PRHDT, CDR2 FYEKMQ (reference sequence). The V and J ends lost 5 bases and 1 base, in that order; junction bases with no gene match: 13. The CDR3 runs 19 residues. CDR3 sequence (DNA): TGTGCCAGCAGCACAACGACCCCGGGACTAGCGGGATTCCAAGAGACCCAGTACTTC. It specifies CASSTTTPGLAGFQETQYF.

The chain couples TRBV19 to TRBJ1-5; 7 nucleotides line up with TRBD1. J lost 4 bases, V lost 4 bases, and 4 bases had no gene match. CDR3 length: 14 residues. Germline lookup yields CDR1 LNHDA and CDR2 SQIVND (reference sequence). CDR3 coding DNA: TGTGCCAGTAGTACGACAGGGCAAAATCAGCCCCAGCATTTT. Protein: CASSTTGQNQPQHF.

In this sample, this clone turned up once. This sequence joins TRBV12-5 and TRBJ2-7; 9 bases are a match to TRBD2. Germline CDR1 and CDR2: LGHNT and FRNRAP. The ends lost 0 bases at V and 2 bases at J; junction bases unmatched: 17. The CDR3 is made up of 20 amino acids. CDR3 residues: CASGLVFGGVVSGRTYEQYF. Written as DNA, the CDR3 is TGTGCTAGTGGTTTGGTATTTGGGGGGGTAGTCAGCGGGAGGACCTACGAGCAGTACTTC.

CDR3 nucleotide sequence: TGTGCCAGCAGCCAAGCCGAGGGGGAAAACTATGGCTACACCTTC. This translates into CASSQAEGENYGYTF. The chain carries TRBV4-2 and TRBJ1-2, with a tentative D call TRBD1 (6 bases). Trimming took 1 base from V and 2 from J, leaving 11 bases between them. The CDR3 is made up of 15 amino acids. Germline V CDR1 and CDR2: LGHNA, YNFKEQ.

V is TRBV6-2 or TRBV6-3 and J is TRBJ2-1, with 7 bases that match TRBD1. J was trimmed by 12 bases and V by 6 bases; bases with no gene match: 8. Germline assignment: CDR1 MNHEY and CDR2 SVGEGT. The CDR3 extends over 12 amino acids. The CDR3 DNA reads TGTGCCAGCAGCTTGACAGGGTGGGGGCAGTTCTTC. This sequence encodes CASSLTGWGQFF.

This rearrangement joins TRBV4-3 to TRBJ1-4; D is possibly TRBD1 (5 bases). Germline V gene lookup returns CDR1 LGHNA and CDR2 YSLEER. V was trimmed by 1 base and J by 0 bases, leaving 12 bases between them. CDR3 length: 17 residues. The CDR3, as DNA: TGCGCCAGCAGCCAAGGGGCAAGGGGCGCAACTAATGAAAAACTGTTTTTT. It specifies CASSQGARGATNEKLFF.

The chain links TRBV9 to TRBJ1-2; 7 bases line up with TRBD1. V dropped 4 bases and J dropped 8; count of bases not matched to a gene: 11. In germline, CDR1 is SGDLS, CDR2 YYNGEE. This CDR3 spans 14 amino acids. The CDR3 sequence: CASSSEQQGRGYTF. The DNA for the CDR3 is TGTGCCAGCAGCTCCGAACAACAGGGGAGAGGCTACACCTTC. Full variable domain (outside the CDR3, taken from reference TRBV9 and TRBJ1-2): DSGVTQTPKHLITATGQRVTLRCSPRSGDLSVYWYQQSLDQGLQFLIQYYNGEERAKGNILERFSAQQFPDLHSELNLSSLELGDSALYFCASSSEQQGRGYTFGSGTRLTVV.

The chain recombines TRBV5-8 with TRBJ2-7; 7 bases align to TRBD2. Germline CDR1 and CDR2: SGHTS and YDEGEE. The CDR3 has 16 amino acids. Trimming removed 0 bases from V and 0 bases from J; junction bases left unmatched: 6. Here the CDR3 DNA reads TGTGCCAGCAGCTTGGCCTCTAGCGGAGGCTCCTACGAGCAGTACTTC. This translates into CASSLASSGGSYEQYF.

V and J are TRBV7-9 and TRBJ1-2, with D possibly being TRBD1 (6 bases). Germline lookup yields CDR1 SEHNR and CDR2 FQNEAQ (reference sequence). The V end lost 7 bases, the J end lost 4 bases, and 22 bases lay between the germline ends. This CDR3 is built from 16 residues. CDR3 in amino acids: CASTSTGTPAPYGYTF. CDR3 DNA sequence: TGTGCCAGCACGTCGACCGGGACACCGGCCCCCTATGGCTACACCTTC.

This clone was counted once. The gene calls are TRBV7-9 and TRBJ2-4; TRBD1 is a possible D gene (5 bases). There are 14 residues in the CDR3. In germline, CDR1 is SEHNR, CDR2 FQNEAQ (reference sequence). Trimming took off 4 bases at V and 4 bases at J, with 11 bases between the two ends. CDR3 bases: TGTGCCAGCAGCTCAGGACAACCTAAAAACATTCAGTACTTC. This sequence encodes CASSSGQPKNIQYF.

The chain employs TRBV10-1 and TRBJ1-1; TRBD1 agrees at 9 bases. CDR3 length: 14 residues. Germline CDR1 and CDR2: WNHNN and SYGVQD (reference sequence). The V and J ends lost 3 bases and 7 bases, in that order; junction bases with no gene match: 6. Here the CDR3 DNA reads TGCGCCAGCAGTGATAAAAGGACAGGGGTTGAAGCTTTCTTT. Protein sequence: CASSDKRTGVEAFF.

The genes are TRBV29-1 and TRBJ2-1, with TRBD1 matching 11 bases. With V trimmed by 7 bases and J by 7 bases, 9 bases remained unmatched. Germline CDR1 SQVTM, CDR2 ANQGSEA. The CDR3 loop spans 14 amino acids. For the CDR3, the DNA is TGCAGCGCCGACCGGGACAGGGGGGTGAATGAGCAGTTCTTC. The encoded protein is CSADRDRGVNEQFF.

This clone was seen a few times. The genes are TRBV28 and TRBJ1-1; maybe TRBD1 (6 bases). Germline V lookup: CDR1 MDHEN, CDR2 SYDVKM. The CDR3 covers 19 residues. The germline V and J ends were trimmed by 3 bases and 1 base, with 24 bases remaining between them. CDR3 loop: CASSFPWWDPGQTNTEAFF. CDR3 nucleotides: TGTGCCAGCAGTTTCCCCTGGTGGGATCCGGGACAAACGAACACTGAAGCTTTCTTT.

The genes are TRBV3-1 (or the pseudogene TRBV3-2) and TRBJ2-7, with 8 bases that match TRBD2. The CDR3 is 13 residues long. Trimming cost V 5 bases and J 7 bases; bases outside gene matches: 7. Germline V gene sequence: CDR1 LGHDT, CDR2 YNNKEL (reference sequence). The CDR3 sequence is CASSFGGGPEQYF. The CDR3 DNA follows: TGTGCCAGCAGCTTTGGCGGGGGGCCGGAGCAGTACTTC.